This T cell receptor (beta chain) was captured by sequencing in a study of PD-L1 blockade in urothelial cancer. As for the study in general: Prior regimens of chemotherapy numbered 0 to 3 per patient. Blood analyses occurred 3 weeks (second dose) and 6 weeks post treatment start.

Patients' urothelial carcinoma was locally advanced or metastatic. Germline lookup yields CDR1 SQVTM and CDR2 ANQGSEA. This CDR3 region has 18 residues. Trimming removed 6 bases from V and 0 bases from J, with 24 bases in between. The data were produced by immunoSEQ multiplex PCR, yet TCRdb's version contains in-frame clones alone and is incomplete. The table has some 40,000 clones, over 65% seen once. The sample here was PBMCs, taken around atezolizumab (anti-PD-L1) treatment. V is TRBV29-1 and J is TRBJ2-1, with D perhaps matching TRBD2 (6 bases). This receptor was identified in a man between 60 and 75 years old with urothelial cancer. This CDR3 is CSVPQEIFGSISYNEQFF. CDR3 nucleotides: TGCAGCGTCCCCCAGGAAATTTTCGGGAGCATCTCCTACAATGAGCAGTTCTTC.